The source of this TCR beta chain is a study of blood T cell repertoires in COVID-19. Trimming took 6 bases from V and 4 from J; bases not matched to a gene: 3. Germline-derived CDR1 and CDR2 are MDHEN and SYDVKM. This CDR3 contains 13 residues. Original data processing: Amplifying reference gene primers gave estimates of nucleated cell counts. This table comes from immunoSEQ multiplex PCR, and its TCRdb copy is limited to in-frame clones, with some not included. V, J and clone size derive from that table, while D and trimming were established from the DNA sequence. The table lists fewer than 200,000 clones, about 75% of them singletons.

This rearrangement joins TRBV28 to TRBJ1-5, with 7 positions matching TRBD1. The sequence derives from a woman in her fifties or sixties with active or convalescent COVID-19. Material for sequencing was peripheral blood. The CDR3 nucleotides are TGTGCCAGCAGGGAGGGGGCTAATCAGCCCCAGCATTTT. Translation gives CASREGANQPQHF.